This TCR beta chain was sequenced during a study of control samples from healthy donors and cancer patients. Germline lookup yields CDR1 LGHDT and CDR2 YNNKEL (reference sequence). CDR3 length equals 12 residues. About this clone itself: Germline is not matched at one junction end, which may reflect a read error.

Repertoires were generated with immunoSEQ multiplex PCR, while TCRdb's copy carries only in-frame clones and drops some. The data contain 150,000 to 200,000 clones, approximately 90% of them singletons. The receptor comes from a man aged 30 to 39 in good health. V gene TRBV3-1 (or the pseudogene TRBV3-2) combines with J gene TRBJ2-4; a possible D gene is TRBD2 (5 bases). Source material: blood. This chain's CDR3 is CASRAPGESHVF. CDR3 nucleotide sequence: TGTGCCAGCAGGGCCCCCGGGGAATCACACGTCTTC.